This is a list of T cell receptor beta chains from one sample in a study of cytomegalovirus exposure and HLA in healthy donors. The assay was immunoSEQ multiplex PCR, and TCRdb's table has in-frame clones only and misses some. The data show more than 150,000 clones, around 73% seen once. The sample consisted of PBMCs. These receptors were taken from a male donor in good health and CMV-seronegative. Both conserved end residues are part of each CDR3. The D gene is left open where the match is weak. Clone size is not always given. Where it is, it says once, few, many or a class for expanded clones.

j_call: TRBJ1-1
clone_size: .
d_call: .
v_call: TRBV7-3
cdr3_aa: CASSLTSRGLEAFF
cdr3_nt: TGTGCCAGCAGCTTAACCTCCCGGGGTCTTGAAGCTTTCTTT

j_call: TRBJ2-6
clone_size: .
d_call: .
v_call: TRBV28
cdr3_aa: CASRSTGGGSGANVLTF
cdr3_nt: TGTGCCAGCAGGTCTACAGGGGGGGGCTCTGGGGCCAACGTCCTGACTTTC

j_call: TRBJ1-1
clone_size: .
d_call: .
v_call: TRBV27
cdr3_aa: CASSLFRDTEAFF
cdr3_nt: TGTGCCAGCAGTTTGTTTCGGGACACTGAAGCTTTCTTT

j_call: TRBJ1-4
clone_size: medium-sized
d_call: TRBD1
v_call: TRBV7-9
cdr3_aa: CASSLQGAGEKLFF
cdr3_nt: TGTGCCAGCAGCTTGCAGGGGGCTGGGGAAAAACTGTTTTTT

j_call: TRBJ2-7
clone_size: .
d_call: TRBD2
v_call: TRBV5-4
cdr3_aa: CASSSSGRAYEQYF
cdr3_nt: TGTGCCAGCAGCTCTAGCGGGAGAGCCTACGAGCAGTACTTC

j_call: TRBJ1-1
clone_size: .
d_call: .
v_call: TRBV6-5
cdr3_aa: CASRGTGMNTEAFF
cdr3_nt: TGTGCCAGCAGAGGAACAGGGATGAACACTGAAGCTTTCTTT

j_call: TRBJ1-1
clone_size: .
d_call: .
v_call: TRBV5-6
cdr3_aa: CASSPGHPNTEAFF
cdr3_nt: TGTGCCAGCAGCCCGGGACACCCGAACACTGAAGCTTTCTTT

j_call: TRBJ2-5
clone_size: .
d_call: .
v_call: TRBV5-4
cdr3_aa: CASRTGTQETQYF
cdr3_nt: TGTGCCAGCAGAACCGGGACACAAGAGACCCAGTACTTC

j_call: TRBJ1-1
clone_size: .
d_call: .
v_call: TRBV6-6
cdr3_aa: CASSYRRDRQNTEAFF
cdr3_nt: TGTGCCAGCAGTTACCGGAGGGACCGACAGAACACTGAAGCTTTCTTT

j_call: TRBJ1-1
clone_size: .
d_call: .
v_call: TRBV5-6
cdr3_aa: CASSGDGYTEAFF
cdr3_nt: TGTGCCAGCAGCGGCGACGGGTACACTGAAGCTTTCTTT

j_call: TRBJ2-7
clone_size: .
d_call: .
v_call: TRBV10-2
cdr3_aa: CASSEPSGAYEQYF
cdr3_nt: TGCGCCAGCAGTGAGCCTTCAGGGGCCTACGAGCAGTACTTC

j_call: TRBJ1-1
clone_size: .
d_call: .
v_call: TRBV2
cdr3_aa: CASSGQASEAFF
cdr3_nt: TGTGCCAGCAGTGGACAGGCATCTGAAGCTTTCTTT

j_call: TRBJ1-3
clone_size: few
d_call: .
v_call: TRBV30
cdr3_aa: CAWSGESSGNTIYF
cdr3_nt: TGTGCCTGGAGTGGCGAGAGCTCTGGAAACACCATATATTTT

j_call: TRBJ1-1
clone_size: once
d_call: TRBD1
v_call: TRBV7-9
cdr3_aa: CASSLFGTGQPEAFF
cdr3_nt: TGTGCCAGCAGCTTATTCGGAACGGGACAGCCAGAAGCTTTCTTT

j_call: TRBJ1-5
clone_size: .
d_call: .
v_call: TRBV9
cdr3_aa: CASSVTDNQPQHF
cdr3_nt: TGTGCCAGCAGCGTGACAGACAATCAGCCCCAGCATTTT

j_call: TRBJ2-5
clone_size: .
d_call: TRBD1
v_call: TRBV5-6
cdr3_aa: CASSWGTGYQETQYF
cdr3_nt: TGTGCCAGCAGCTGGGGGACAGGGTATCAAGAGACCCAGTACTTC

j_call: TRBJ1-3
clone_size: .
d_call: .
v_call: TRBV5-4
cdr3_aa: CASSLEGPGNTIYF
cdr3_nt: TGTGCCAGCAGCTTGGAGGGGCCTGGAAACACCATATATTTT

j_call: TRBJ1-4
clone_size: .
d_call: TRBD1
v_call: TRBV30
cdr3_aa: CAWSGRGRDEKLFF
cdr3_nt: TGTGCCTGGAGTGGCAGGGGGCGGGATGAAAAACTGTTTTTT

j_call: TRBJ2-7
clone_size: .
d_call: .
v_call: TRBV6-1
cdr3_aa: CASSGSSYEQYF
cdr3_nt: TGTGCCAGCAGCGGGAGCTCCTACGAGCAGTACTTC

j_call: TRBJ2-1
clone_size: .
d_call: TRBD2
v_call: TRBV7-2
cdr3_aa: CASSFLPSGGRNNEQFF
cdr3_nt: TGTGCCAGCAGCTTCCTCCCAAGCGGGGGGCGAAACAATGAGCAGTTCTTC

j_call: TRBJ2-1
clone_size: once
d_call: .
v_call: TRBV28
cdr3_aa: CASWSQSSYNEQFF
cdr3_nt: TGTGCCAGCTGGTCACAGAGCTCCTACAATGAGCAGTTCTTC

j_call: TRBJ2-1
clone_size: .
d_call: TRBD2
v_call: TRBV2
cdr3_aa: CASIVAGATGEQFF
cdr3_nt: TGTGCCAGCATCGTAGCGGGGGCTACAGGTGAGCAGTTCTTC

j_call: TRBJ2-7
clone_size: .
d_call: .
v_call: TRBV18
cdr3_aa: CASSLNSGSYEQYF
cdr3_nt: TGTGCCAGCTCCCTAAATAGCGGATCCTACGAGCAGTACTTC